A selection of T cell receptor beta chains follows, all from one sample in a study of T cells after yellow fever vaccination. Via MiXCR, TCRdb re-called the 5' RACE reads, giving one row per CDR3 protein. The sample consists of over 250,000 distinct CDR3 sequences, around 5.3% of them appearing once. The sample in question was CD4+ T cells sorted from PBMCs, obtained on the day of the yellow fever booster vaccination. These TCRs come from a man aged 18 to 29 who received the YFV17D yellow fever vaccine. CDR3s include the opening cysteine and the closing phenylalanine or tryptophan. The order of the fields is D gene, clone size, V gene, J gene, CDR3 protein, CDR3 DNA. A D gene is named only where the DNA matches it firmly. The listing skips clone size in some rows; elsewhere it reads once, few, many or a size class.

>TRBD1|many|TRBV4-3|TRBJ1-2
CASSQDNRQGLGHGYTF
TGCGCCAGCAGCCAAGATAATCGACAGGGCCTGGGCCATGGCTACACCTTC
>NA|NA|TRBV9|TRBJ2-7
CASSVGGGGSYEQYF
TGTGCCAGCAGCGTAGGAGGAGGGGGCTCCTACGAGCAGTACTTC
>NA|few|TRBV3-1|TRBJ2-5
CASSPTWGGAQETQYF
TGTGCCAGCAGCCCAACCTGGGGGGGGGCCCAAGAGACCCAGTACTTC
>NA|many|TRBV21-1|TRBJ2-7
CASPGSHLAYYEQYF
TGTGCCAGCCCTGGATCCCACCTAGCTTACTACGAGCAGTACTTC
>NA|NA|TRBV14|TRBJ1-1
CASSPNSAGRAFF
TGTGCCAGCAGCCCCAACTCGGCAGGCCGGGCTTTCTTT
>NA|NA|TRBV12-3/TRBV12-4|TRBJ2-2
CASTRIYTGELFF
TGTGCCAGCACGAGGATTTACACCGGGGAGCTGTTTTTT
>NA|few|TRBV10-1|TRBJ2-5
CASSERVPGTQYF
TGCGCCAGCAGTGAGAGGGTCCCAGGGACCCAGTACTTC
>NA|few|TRBV7-2|TRBJ2-1
CASSLGLRYEQFF
TGTGCCAGCAGCTTAGGGCTTAGATATGAGCAGTTCTTC
>TRBD1|many|TRBV5-1|TRBJ2-3
CASSPPSGGVTDTQYF
TGCGCCAGCAGCCCCCCCTCAGGGGGCGTCACAGATACGCAGTATTTT
>TRBD1|many|TRBV29-1|TRBJ1-1
CTVNRGITDAFF
TGCACCGTAAACAGGGGGATCACGGATGCTTTCTTT
>NA|many|TRBV20-1|TRBJ1-2
CSARTAPTNYGYTF
TGCAGTGCAAGGACAGCGCCAACGAACTATGGCTACACCTTC
>TRBD1|NA|TRBV10-3|TRBJ1-6
CATSGGSSYNSPLHF
TGTGCCACCTCAGGGGGGAGCTCCTATAATTCACCCCTCCACTTT
>NA|many|TRBV6-2/TRBV6-3|TRBJ1-1
CASSWGENTEAFF
TGTGCCAGCAGTTGGGGGGAGAACACTGAAGCTTTCTTT
>TRBD2|NA|TRBV11-2|TRBJ2-7
CASSSGTSGGPSYEQYF
TGTGCCAGCAGCTCCGGGACTAGCGGGGGCCCTTCCTACGAGCAGTACTTC
>NA|few|TRBV7-2|TRBJ2-5
CASSLRRVGETQYF
TGTGCCAGCAGCTTAAGAAGGGTAGGGGAGACCCAGTACTTC
>NA|NA|TRBV20-1|TRBJ1-5
CSASRTVNQPQHF
TGCAGTGCTAGCCGGACAGTCAATCAGCCCCAGCATTTT
>TRBD1|NA|TRBV19|TRBJ1-1
CASSFGQGVTEAFF
TGTGCCAGTAGTTTCGGACAGGGGGTTACTGAAGCTTTCTTT
>TRBD1|NA|TRBV12-3/TRBV12-4|TRBJ2-4
CASSIPGQKNIQYF
TGTGCCAGCAGTATACCGGGACAGAAAAACATTCAGTACTTC
>NA|many|TRBV3-1|TRBJ2-2
CASSLGMTTGELFF
TGTGCCAGCAGCCTGGGTATGACCACCGGGGAGCTGTTTTTT
>NA|many|TRBV5-5|TRBJ2-6
CASRAGTRYSGANVLTF
TGTGCCAGCAGGGCCGGGACCCGATACTCTGGGGCCAACGTCCTGACTTTC
>NA|many|TRBV7-9|TRBJ1-3
CASRASNTIYF
TGTGCCAGCAGGGCGTCAAACACCATATATTTT
>NA|few|TRBV3-1|TRBJ1-2
CASSQVSDGYTF
TGTGCCAGCAGCCAAGTCAGTGATGGCTACACCTTC
>TRBD1|many|TRBV20-1|TRBJ2-5
CSASGGTGGVSQETQYF
TGCAGTGCTAGTGGAGGGACAGGGGGCGTATCTCAAGAGACCCAGTACTTC
>TRBD1|few|TRBV7-2|TRBJ1-3
CASSFGRGSGNTIYF
TGTGCCAGCAGCTTCGGCAGGGGGTCTGGAAACACCATATATTTT
>TRBD2|few|TRBV4-3|TRBJ2-5
CASSQVSGGAQTQYF
TGCGCCAGCAGCCAAGTGAGCGGGGGGGCGCAGACCCAGTACTTC
>TRBD2|NA|TRBV4-3|TRBJ2-2
CASSLKRGNTGELFF
TGCGCCAGCAGCCTAAAGCGGGGGAACACCGGGGAGCTGTTTTTT
>NA|NA|TRBV5-1|TRBJ1-1
CASSLSQGITEAFF
TGCGCCAGCAGCTTGTCCCAGGGAATCACTGAAGCTTTCTTT
>NA|few|TRBV9|TRBJ1-1
CASNPGAYANTEAFF
TGTGCCAGCAACCCCGGCGCCTATGCGAACACTGAAGCTTTCTTT
>NA|NA|TRBV30|TRBJ1-5
CAWSVIRSQPQHF
TGTGCCTGGAGTGTAATTCGGAGTCAGCCCCAGCATTTT
>TRBD2|few|TRBV6-5|TRBJ2-3
CASTKAGAGGTDTQYF
TGTGCCAGCACCAAAGCGGGGGCGGGCGGCACAGATACGCAGTATTTT
>NA|many|TRBV4-2|TRBJ1-2
CASSQDPTSPGYGYTF
TGTGCCAGCAGCCAAGATCCGACCTCTCCCGGCTATGGCTACACCTTC
>NA|few|TRBV21-1|TRBJ1-2
CASSKRQVGQGNYGYTF
NA
>NA|NA|TRBV24-1|TRBJ1-5
CATSDLGSGDQPQHF
TGTGCCACCAGTGATTTAGGATCAGGCGATCAGCCCCAGCATTTT
>NA|few|TRBV4-3|TRBJ1-3
CASSQGQPRSGNTIYF
TGCGCCAGCAGCCAAGGACAGCCTCGCTCTGGAAACACCATATATTTT
>NA|few|TRBV7-2|TRBJ2-2
CASSWVSGQPTGELFF
TGTGCCAGCAGCTGGGTTTCGGGACAACCCACCGGGGAGCTGTTTTTT
>TRBD1|many|TRBV9|TRBJ2-1
CASSVATGYYNEQFF
TGTGCCAGCAGCGTAGCGACAGGGTACTACAATGAGCAGTTCTTC
>NA|few|TRBV20-1|TRBJ1-1
CSARAGTGWTNTEAFF
TGCAGTGCTAGAGCAGGGACCGGGTGGACGAACACTGAAGCTTTCTTT
>NA|few|TRBV12-3/TRBV12-4|TRBJ1-5
CASSFRSDQNQPQHF
TGTGCCAGCAGTTTTAGGTCAGACCAAAATCAGCCCCAGCATTTT
>TRBD1|few|TRBV7-2|TRBJ1-5
CASSLWTGENQPQHF
TGTGCCAGCAGCTTGTGGACAGGCGAAAATCAGCCCCAGCATTTT
>NA|many|TRBV7-2|TRBJ2-3
CASSPGDGTQYF
TGTGCCAGCAGCCCCGGGGATGGTACGCAGTATTTT
>NA|many|TRBV6-5|TRBJ2-7
CASSFGWPYEQYF
TGTGCCAGCAGTTTTGGGTGGCCCTACGAGCAGTACTTC
>NA|many|TRBV7-6|TRBJ2-1
CASSLQDARDRFF
TGTGCCAGCAGCTTACAGGACGCCAGGGATCGGTTCTTC
>NA|NA|TRBV29-1|TRBJ2-7
CSVGQDIDYEQYF
TGCAGCGTTGGGCAAGATATAGACTACGAGCAGTACTTC
>TRBD1|many|TRBV4-3|TRBJ1-6
CASSQERDRANRPLHF
TGCGCCAGCAGCCAAGAAAGGGACAGGGCGAACAGGCCCCTCCACTTT
>NA|few|TRBV6-5|TRBJ2-5
CASSYDTGTQYF
TGTGCCAGCAGTTACGACACGGGGACCCAGTACTTC
>NA|NA|TRBV6-4|TRBJ2-4
CASSEGGTRAKNIQYF
TGTGCCAGCAGTGAGGGGGGCACTCGGGCCAAAAACATTCAGTACTTC
>TRBD2|few|TRBV11-2|TRBJ2-3
CASSFFGGGTDTQYF
TGTGCCAGCAGCTTCTTCGGGGGGGGCACAGATACGCAGTATTTT
>TRBD1|few|TRBV28|TRBJ1-1
CASSIRTGEPEAFF
TGTGCCAGCAGTATAAGGACAGGGGAACCTGAAGCTTTCTTT
>NA|many|TRBV21-1|TRBJ2-5
CASTGGEKETQYF
TGTGCCAGCACAGGGGGGGAGAAAGAGACCCAGTACTTC
>NA|many|TRBV9|TRBJ1-2
CASSVTGAHYGYTF
TGTGCCAGCAGCGTAACGGGGGCTCACTATGGCTACACCTTC
>NA|few|TRBV7-2|TRBJ1-4
CASSLLAPSVSGEKLFF
TGTGCCAGCAGCTTATTAGCTCCGTCGGTATCAGGGGAAAAACTGTTTTTT
>NA|many|TRBV29-1|TRBJ1-1
CSVGQGDTEAFF
TGCAGCGTTGGTCAGGGAGATACTGAAGCTTTCTTT
>NA|many|TRBV7-8|TRBJ2-5
CASTFAQAYQETQHF
TGTGCCAGCACCTTTGCCCAAGCTTACCAAGAGACCCAGCACTTC
>NA|few|TRBV6-2/TRBV6-3|TRBJ1-4
CASSYFLWTSGHEKLFF
NA